The 4 T cell receptor beta chains below all came from one sample that was sequenced in a study of OX40 agonist ivuxolimab in advanced cancers. Sequenced by immunoSEQ multiplex PCR; TCRdb stores in-frame clones only, minus some. The profile covers about 40,000 clones, with approximately 90% appearing a single time and approximately 12% taken by the ten largest. Sequences were derived from CD4+ or CD8+ T cells sorted from blood, sampled in a trial of the OX40 agonist ivuxolimab. The receptors here all came from an adult with an advanced solid tumor such as melanoma, head and neck, liver or kidney cancer.

The chain joins TRBV4-1 to TRBJ1-1, with D perhaps TRBD1 (6 bases). The CDR3 is 16 residues long. The germline CDR1 and CDR2 sequences are MGHRA and YSYEKL. With 1 base removed from V and 1 base from J, the gap between germline ends came to 13 bases. The CDR3: CASSQGGGHPNTEAFF. The CDR3 nucleotides are TGCGCCAGCAGCCAAGGGGGGGGACATCCGAACACTGAAGCTTTCTTT.

CDR3 protein: CASSMGVEYGYTF. Written as DNA, the CDR3 is TGTGCCAGTAGTATGGGGGTGGAATATGGCTACACCTTC. This chain links TRBV19 with TRBJ1-2; maybe TRBD1 (5 bases). The CDR3 loop spans 13 amino acids. CDR1 and CDR2 (germline): LNHDA, SQIVND (reference sequence). V dropped 3 bases and J dropped 5 bases, with 10 bases sitting between them.

The chain uses TRBV6-1 and TRBJ1-1, with D possibly TRBD1 on 6 matching bases. Between the trimmed V and J ends, which lost 6 bases and 4 bases, there was a span of 15 bases. The length of the CDR3 is 14 residues. The germline gives CDR1 MNHNS, CDR2 SASEGT. CDR3 sequence reads: CASSQRGGTTEAFF. The CDR3 DNA reads as TGTGCCAGCAGCCAAAGGGGGGGGACCACTGAAGCTTTCTTT.

The CDR3 here is CASSSGALSNQPQHF. Written as DNA, the CDR3 is TGTGCCAGCAGTTCGGGGGCACTGAGCAATCAGCCCCAGCATTTT. V is TRBV27 and J is TRBJ1-5; maybe TRBD1 (6 bases). The CDR3 is 15 amino acids. Trimming took off 4 bases at V and 1 base at J, with 11 bases between the two ends. Germline V gene sequence: CDR1 MNHEY, CDR2 SMNVEV (reference sequence).